This T cell receptor beta chain was obtained from a study of blood T cell repertoires in COVID-19 (dated by TCRdb to the early 2020s). Broadly, across the study: Samples from collaborators originated in the United States, Italy and Spain and spanned both the acute and convalescent phases of COVID-19. The prospective study material was composed of cDNA or gDNA derived from T cells, B-cell-depleted T cells, or PBMCs. Subjects who had been exposed to COVID-19, were actively infected with it, or had recovered from it provided the deeply sampled blood TCRbeta repertoires that made up the dataset. The repertoires were released in a freely available public database meant as a resource for research on the immune response to SARS-CoV-2. Samples were obtained from the ongoing ImmuneRACE study (first 160 participants) and from some 1,200 subjects provided by 6 global collaborators. A de-identified subject ID, COVID-19 status, age in years and sex were almost always included in the sample metadata. Where available, HLA class I and class II types were obtained from metadata supplied by the sample provider rather than from assay-based typing.

Trimming accounts for 0 bases at V and 6 bases at J, while the number of junction bases matched to no gene is 10. The CDR3 holds 16 amino acids from the cysteine to the phenylalanine. The DNA shown is the 48-base CDR3, in frame from base 1. Via the germline V gene, CDR1 is SGDLS and CDR2 YYNGEE. Study-wide findings and limitations: The quantity of clinical and demographic metadata differed by source and by participant and was supplied without curation.

Each collaborating institution followed its own protocols to collect whole blood in K2EDTA tubes. For TCRbeta analysis, collaborator samples were shipped as frozen whole blood, as isolated PBMCs, or as DNA extracted from either sample type. A note on this clone: Its binding antigen is unknown. The record has no base qualities; no much larger clone is one base away.

TCRbeta CDR3 regions were amplified from genomic DNA using the immunoSEQ Assay, a bias-controlled multiplex PCR. From the authors' description of their analysis: Nucleated cell counts per sample were estimated from amplification of reference gene primers within the assay. To quantify the absolute abundance of each unique TCRbeta CDR3 rearrangement, sequence reads were collapsed and filtered. For each sample, productive Simpson clonality was calculated by taking the square root of Simpson's diversity index across productive rearrangements. TCRdb mirrors the immuneACCESS table, restricted to in-frame sequences. Some clones are absent from its copies; in checked studies, under half trace to an unresolved V gene, and the reason for the others is unknown. That table gives V, J and clone size, and the DNA gave D and trimming. Present in this sample are more than 150,000 clones, 86% of which were seen just once. Clones ranked in the top ten supply approximately 7% of the sample.

This sequence uses TRBV9 and TRBJ1-1, with 8 junctional bases fitting TRBD1. This TCR came from a man in his fifties or sixties with active or convalescent COVID-19. The sample taken for sequencing was peripheral blood. The nucleotides are TGTGCCAGCAGCGTAGATATGGGTGACAGGGGCTCTGAAGCTTTCTTT. Its translation is CASSVDMGDRGSEAFF.